The present T cell receptor (beta chain) was sequenced within a study of OX40 agonist ivuxolimab in advanced cancers. As for the study in general: Partial responses occurred in three patients (one hepatocellular carcinoma, two cutaneous melanoma).

This CDR3 region has 14 residues. The germline V and J ends were trimmed by 3 bases and 1 base, with 9 bases remaining between them. CDR1 is MDHEN and CDR2 is SYDVKM in the germline V gene. With baseline, cycle 4 day 1, and cycle 7 day 1 as timepoints, blood was sampled. TCRdb's table, derived via immunoSEQ multiplex PCR, lists solely in-frame clones and lacks some. This sample carries tens of thousands of clones, approximately 88% of them seen once, and the ten largest clones take about 12%. General study points: CD4+ T cells averaged fewer expanded clones than CD8+ T cells. The study found among the lowest clonal expansion in partial responders at 0.1-3.0 mg/kg.

On this clone: Its antigen is as yet unknown.

The chain has TRBV28 and TRBJ2-5; tentatively, D is TRBD1 (5 bases). The source of this sequence is an adult with an advanced solid tumor such as melanoma, head and neck, liver or kidney cancer. Specimen: CD4+ or CD8+ T cells sorted from blood, collected in a trial of the OX40 agonist ivuxolimab. CDR3 DNA: TGTGCCAGCAGTTTTCAGGGTTTCCAAGAGACCCAGTACTTC. It is translated as CASSFQGFQETQYF. The full variable domain, in which reference TRBV28 and TRBJ2-5 provide the parts outside the CDR3, is DVKVTQSSRYLVKRTGEKVFLECVQDMDHENMFWYRQDPGLGLRLIYFSYDVKMKEKGDIPEGYSVSREKKERFSLILESASTNQTSMYLCASSFQGFQETQYFGPGTRLLVL.